Listed here are 20 T cell receptor beta chains from one sample, sequenced in a study of cytomegalovirus exposure and HLA in healthy donors (dated by TCRdb to the late 2010s). Library preparation used the immunoSEQ multiplex PCR assay. For the multiplex PCR, a mixture combining 60 forward primers for TCR Vbeta segments and 13 reverse primers for TCR Jbeta segments was used. TCRdb stores this immuneACCESS table with in-frame sequences only. Part of the clones is absent; in the studies checked, under half of the shortfall reflects unresolved V genes, and no reason is known for the rest. The sample includes about 160,000 clones, with 60% to 80% observed a single time. The top ten clones comprise around 1.5% of the sample. The sequencing sample was made of PBMCs. The receptors were gathered from a woman in her twenties or thirties in good health and CMV-seronegative.

The chain recombines TRBV28 with TRBJ1-5, with TRBD1 matching over 9 bases. This CDR3 region has 15 residues. Germline lookup yields CDR1 MDHEN and CDR2 SYDVKM. V shed 7 bases and J 2 bases; nucleotides not matched to a gene: 6. CDR3 sequence (DNA): TGTGCCAGCATTCCCCGGGACAGGGGCAATCAGCCCCAGCATTTT. Translated: CASIPRDRGNQPQHF.

This sequence joins TRBV4-1 and TRBJ1-5, with D uncertain. The V gene's germline CDR1 is MGHRA and CDR2 YSYEKL. This CDR3 comprises 16 residues. The V end was cut by 5 bases, the J end by 0 bases, with 14 bases between. CDR3 in amino acids: CASSTRSELSNQPQHF. CDR3 nucleotide sequence: TGCGCCAGCAGCACCAGGTCAGAGCTTAGCAATCAGCCCCAGCATTTT.

The rearrangement uses TRBV7-9 and TRBJ1-4, with TRBD1 matching over 10 bases. The CDR3 has 15 amino acids. Trimming removed 2 bases from V and 7 bases from J; junction bases left unmatched: 4. Germline CDR1 reads SEHNR; CDR2 reads FQNEAQ (reference sequence). The CDR3 reads CASSLSGQGVEKLFF. The CDR3 DNA reads as TGTGCCAGCAGCTTATCAGGACAGGGGGTTGAAAAACTGTTTTTT.

V is TRBV6-6 and J is TRBJ1-6; the D is unclear. CDR1 is MNHNY and CDR2 is SVGAGI in the germline V gene (reference sequence). The V gene lost 5 bases and the J gene lost 6 bases, with 5 bases spanning the gap. This CDR3 has 12 amino acids. CDR3 in amino acids: CASSDTNSPLHF. In nucleotides, the CDR3 is TGTGCCAGCAGTGACACTAATTCACCCCTCCACTTT.

This chain uses TRBV7-8 with TRBJ2-1, with D tentatively TRBD2 (6 bases). Trimming left V 8 bases short and J 7 bases short, with 18 bases between. This CDR3 has 14 residues. Germline CDR1 and CDR2: SGHVS and FQNEAQ. This CDR3 is CASEGLLWSNEQFF. CDR3 nucleotide sequence: TGTGCCAGCGAGGGACTCCTTTGGAGTAATGAGCAGTTCTTC.

The chain joins TRBV16 to TRBJ1-1, with D possibly TRBD1 on 6 matching bases. Germline-derived CDR1 and CDR2 are KGHSY and FQNENV. V lost 6 bases to trimming and J lost 1 base, with 12 bases between them. The CDR3 totals 14 residues. CDR3 bases: TGTGCCAGCAGTCCAGGACAGACGAACACTGAAGCTTTCTTT. This translates into CASSPGQTNTEAFF. Variable domain in full (rest from reference TRBV16 and TRBJ1-1): GEEVAQTPKHLVRGEGQKAKLYCAPIKGHSYVFWYQQVLKNEFKFLISFQNENVFDETGMPKERFSAKCLPNSPCSLEIQATKLEDSAVYFCASSPGQTNTEAFFGQGTRLTVV.

This clone was recorded a few times. The rearrangement uses TRBV27 and TRBJ1-5; D not resolved. Between the trimmed V and J ends, which lost 8 bases and 7 bases, there was a span of 15 bases. The CDR3 is 13 residues long. Germline CDR1 is MNHEY and CDR2 is SMNVEV (reference sequence). The CDR3 bases are TGTGCCAGCTGGGCAACCGCGGGGCAGCCCCAGCATTTT. Amino acids: CASWATAGQPQHF.

The J gene is TRBJ2-1, the V gene TRBV6-1; D might be TRBD1 (5 bases). V lost 8 bases and J lost 4, with 15 bases in between. This CDR3 region has 14 residues. Germline V gives CDR1 MNHNS, CDR2 SASEGT. CDR3 residues: CASRRSQGYNEQFF. CDR3 nucleotides: TGTGCCAGCCGTCGGTCCCAGGGATACAATGAGCAGTTCTTC.

The chain joins TRBV2 to TRBJ1-2; D possibly corresponds to TRBD1 (5 bases). The germline CDR1 and CDR2 sequences are SNHLY and FYNNEI. Trimming shortened V by 7 bases and J by 6 bases, and 21 bases separated the two germline ends. This CDR3 has 15 amino acids. CDR3 in DNA: TGTGCCAGCATAACCTGGGGCAGGGTTTCGAATGGCTACACCTTC. It encodes CASITWGRVSNGYTF.

J is TRBJ2-1 and V is TRBV5-1; 9 nucleotides align to TRBD1. This CDR3 spans 14 amino acids. V shed 4 bases, J shed 9 bases, and the junction held 8 bases outside the gene matches. CDR1 is SGHRS and CDR2 is YFSETQ in the germline V gene. CDR3 DNA sequence: TGCGCCAGCAGCCGAACCGGGACAGGGACTGAGCAGTTCTTC. Translated: CASSRTGTGTEQFF.

The chain couples TRBV6-1 to TRBJ2-1; D gene unclear. The germline V gene encodes CDR1 MNHNS and CDR2 SASEGT. This CDR3 has 14 amino acids. Trimming took off 3 bases at V and 1 base at J, with 7 bases between the two ends. The CDR3 sequence: CASSEPSSYNEQFF. The CDR3 nucleotides read TGTGCCAGCAGTGAGCCCAGTTCCTACAATGAGCAGTTCTTC.

This clone showed up just a few times. The chain recombines TRBV6-6 with TRBJ1-5; 7 positions match TRBD1. CDR1 and CDR2 from the germline V gene are MNHNY and SVGAGI (reference sequence). Trimming took 7 bases from V and 6 from J; bases not matched to a gene: 15. The CDR3 sequence is 16 residues long. DNA of the CDR3: TGTGCCAGCAAGAACAGGGGAGTTGGTATAGGTCAGCCCCAGCATTTT. The encoded protein is CASKNRGVGIGQPQHF.

The gene calls are TRBV5-1 and TRBJ2-1, with D uncertain. Trimming cost V 3 bases and J 4 bases, with 8 bases left between them. This CDR3 has 13 residues. Looked up from germline, CDR1 is SGHRS and CDR2 is YFSETQ. The CDR3 here is CASSSTAYNEQFF. DNA for the CDR3: TGCGCCAGCAGCTCTACCGCTTACAATGAGCAGTTCTTC.

This chain links TRBV9 with TRBJ2-3, with TRBD2 identical over 10 bases. The CDR3 has 16 residues. Trimming at V came to 2 bases and at J to 2 bases, leaving 5 bases not matched to a gene. CDR1 SGDLS and CDR2 YYNGEE come from the germline V gene. In DNA form, the CDR3 reads TGTGCCAGCAGCGTTCGTCTAGCGGGGGTCACAGATACGCAGTATTTT. This codes for CASSVRLAGVTDTQYF.

The J gene is TRBJ1-5, the V gene TRBV23-1; 11 bases agree with TRBD1. TRBV23-1 is an open reading frame, and its role is uncertain. The CDR3 loop spans 17 amino acids. V shed 2 bases, J shed 5 bases, and the junction held 8 bases outside the gene matches. The CDR3 DNA sequence: TGCGCCAGCAGTCAACCTGAAAAGGACAGGGGGCATCAGCCCCAGCATTTT. Translating gives CASSQPEKDRGHQPQHF.

The genes are TRBV5-4 and TRBJ2-4; 7 bases agree with TRBD2. This CDR3 is built from 17 residues. The V gene's germline CDR1 is SGHNT and CDR2 YYREEE (reference sequence). Losses at the gene ends were 1 base for V and 0 bases for J; bases not matched to a gene: 7. This CDR3 reads CASSLWEAGPAKNIQYF. The CDR3 DNA sequence: TGTGCCAGCAGCTTGTGGGAAGCGGGACCAGCCAAAAACATTCAGTACTTC.

As DNA, the CDR3 is TGTGCCAGCAGACTGGGACTAGCGGGGATCGGCGGGGAGCTGTTTTTT. Translating gives CASRLGLAGIGGELFF. The rearrangement links TRBV28 to TRBJ2-2, with 13 bases matching TRBD2. The CDR3 loop spans 16 amino acids. CDR1 is MDHEN, CDR2 SYDVKM, per germline. Trimming removed 6 bases from V and 7 bases from J; junction bases left unmatched: 8.

This rearrangement joins TRBV6-6 to TRBJ1-5; D is ambiguous. Between the trimmed V and J ends, which lost 0 bases and 1 base, there was a span of 7 bases. CDR1 MNHNY and CDR2 SVGAGI come from the germline V gene (reference sequence). This CDR3 has 15 amino acids. CDR3 coding DNA: TGTGCCAGCAGTTACTCGAGTATAAGCAATCAGCCCCAGCATTTT. This gives the protein CASSYSSISNQPQHF.

This clone has a single count. The chain combines TRBV5-1 with TRBJ2-5, with 10 bases fitting TRBD2. The CDR3 is 17 amino acids. With V trimmed by 4 bases and J by 0 bases, 9 bases remained unmatched. Germline V lookup: CDR1 SGHRS, CDR2 YFSETQ. The CDR3 here is CASSQQSGGAYQETQYF. CDR3 DNA sequence: TGCGCCAGCAGCCAGCAGAGCGGGGGGGCGTACCAAGAGACCCAGTACTTC.

The chain recombines TRBV18 with TRBJ1-4; tentatively, D is TRBD1 (6 bases). Trimming stripped 10 bases from V and 0 bases from J, with 21 bases between. Germline V CDR1 and CDR2: KGHSH, LQKENI. The CDR3 is 17 amino acids. This CDR3 reads CATHLTTGTPTNEKLFF. The CDR3, as DNA: TGTGCCACGCACTTGACTACAGGGACCCCAACTAATGAAAAACTGTTTTTT.